This T cell receptor (beta chain) was profiled in a study of control samples from healthy donors and cancer patients. Trimming shortened V by 3 bases and J by 0 bases, and 5 bases separated the two germline ends. Germline values: CDR1 MDHEN, CDR2 SYDVKM. The CDR3 is 13 residues long. Using immunoSEQ multiplex PCR, the repertoire was profiled, and TCRdb retains in-frame clones only, with some absent. The table counts roughly 190,000 clones; about 2.2% lies in the top ten. The genes are TRBV28 and TRBJ2-5; D call uncertain. The specimen was blood. The source is a woman aged 25 to 45 in good health. For the CDR3, the DNA is TGTGCCAGCAGTTTTGTACACCAAGAGACCCAGTACTTC. Protein: CASSFVHQETQYF.